This TCR beta chain was sequenced during a study of T-cell reconstitution after alpha-beta-depleted transplantation in children. TCRbeta library preparation incorporated unique molecular identifiers. TCRdb re-called the PCR reads with MiXCR, one entry per CDR3 protein. The table has roughly 500,000 distinct CDR3 sequences, around 20% seen once. Germline V gives CDR1 DFQATT, CDR2 SNEGSKA (reference sequence). The CDR3 runs 11 residues. The chain links TRBV20-1 to TRBJ2-1; 7 bases match TRBD1. This sample comprised PBMCs from the stem cell graft donor, obtained from the stem cell graft. This clonotype was sampled from a human donor who donated a stem cell graft to a child with acute lymphoblastic leukemia. CDR3 in DNA: TGCAGCGGGACAGCTTACAATGAGCAGTTCTTC. As protein: CSGTAYNEQFF.